Below, 6 T cell receptor beta chains from the same sample are listed, as sequenced in a study of beta chain features in type 1 diabetes. Every isolated RNA sample was fully reverse transcribed, so sequencing captured expressed TCRB transcripts. Using immunoSEQ multiplex PCR, the repertoire was profiled, and TCRdb retains in-frame clones only, with some absent. The data show approximately 380,000 clones, more than 13% seen once. Sequenced: naive CD4+ T cells from blood. The receptors originated from a woman between 18 and 29 years old in good health.

A remark on this clone: The sample contains more than one DNA sequence encoding this CDR3. The rearrangement joins TRBV6-6 to TRBJ1-1; the D is unclear. The CDR3 consists of 12 residues. V was trimmed by 4 bases and J by 0 bases, leaving 3 bases between them. CDR1 and CDR2 from the germline V gene are MNHNY and SVGAGI (reference sequence). The CDR3 spells CASSSVNTEAFF. CDR3 bases: TGTGCCAGCAGTTCGGTGAACACTGAAGCTTTCTTT.

The J gene is TRBJ1-2, the V gene TRBV27; unclear D gene. Trimming cost V 3 bases and J 6 bases, with 11 bases left between them. This CDR3 has 13 residues. In germline, CDR1 is MNHEY, CDR2 SMNVEV (reference sequence). CDR3 loop: CASSFTHLDGYTF. In DNA, the CDR3 is TGTGCCAGCAGTTTTACTCACCTTGATGGCTACACCTTC.

The chain recombines TRBV7-9 with TRBJ1-2; 7 bases map to TRBD1. There are 14 residues in the CDR3. Unmatched junction bases numbered 3, after V lost 5 bases and J lost 0 bases. Germline-derived CDR1 and CDR2 are SEHNR and FQNEAQ (reference sequence). CDR3 nucleotide sequence: TGTGCCAGCAGCCCCGGGACAGCTAACTATGGCTACACCTTC. Translated, it gives CASSPGTANYGYTF.

This clone was observed a few times. This sequence joins TRBV4-2 and TRBJ2-7; D gene uncertain. Per germline, CDR1 LGHNA and CDR2 YNFKEQ. The V end was cut by 0 bases, the J end by 6 bases, with 9 bases between. The CDR3 has 13 amino acids. CDR3 coding DNA: TGTGCCAGCAGCCAAGATCCGCGAGGCGAGCAGTACTTC. This codes for CASSQDPRGEQYF.

This clone was counted only a few times. The same CDR3 is also encoded by other DNA sequences in this sample. This chain connects TRBV5-1 to TRBJ2-1, with no clear D. The CDR3 contains 12 residues. CDR1 SGHRS and CDR2 YFSETQ come from the germline V gene. V lost 0 bases and J 6 bases, leaving 4 bases between the germline ends. The CDR3 region is CASSLASNEQFF. CDR3 bases: TGCGCCAGCAGCTTGGCCAGCAATGAGCAGTTCTTC.

The chain uses TRBV6-4 and TRBJ1-5; D ambiguous. V lost 5 bases and J 5 bases, leaving 10 bases between the germline ends. The germline CDR1 and CDR2 sequences are MRHNA and SNTAGT. CDR3 size: 13 residues. The CDR3 sequence is CASSPFSYQPQHF. CDR3 nucleotide sequence: TGTGCCAGCAGTCCGTTTTCCTATCAGCCCCAGCATTTT.